This T cell receptor (beta chain) came from a study of CD8+CD57+ T cells in acquired aplastic anemia (dated by TCRdb to the late 2010s). In the study overall: Extracted DNA from sorted CD4+ and CD8+ cells averaged about 3.4 ug, ranging from roughly 0.19 to 27.4 ug. CD8+CD57+ expansion was defined as a frequency above the mean frequency observed in healthy subjects.

Flow cytometry had shown CD8+CD57+ cell expansion in the patients selected for sequencing. Every patient had a diagnosis of severe acquired aplastic anemia based on International Study of Aplastic Anemia and Agranulocytosis and Camitta criteria. Patients had received no therapy at the time of blood sampling. The study deep-sequenced TCR repertoires of sorted CD4+ and CD8+ blood T cells from severe aplastic anemia patients and healthy subjects. Patients were enrolled under clinicaltrials.gov protocols 00001620, 01623167, 00001397, 00071045, 00081523 and 00961064 in the USA. Ficoll-Paque density gradient centrifugation was used to isolate peripheral blood mononuclear cells. Before DNA extraction, CD4+ and CD8+ T cells were sorted with FACS or magnetic beads. Genomic DNA served as template for TCR beta VDJ combination and CDR3 sequence profiling. An Illumina HiSeq 2000 was the platform used for TCR repertoire sequencing. In the authors' own workflow: Repertoires were assessed using TRBV/TRBJ rearrangement plots, CDR3 size and DJ length profiles, and Simpson's diversity index. The immunodominant clone was defined as the most abundant DNA sequence in deep sequencing data. CDR3 amino acid sequences were screened for sharing across subjects and compared with published repertoires and the VDJdb database. Using fastp trimming at Q25 and MiXCR clonotype assembly, TCRdb reanalyzed the public sequencing data and kept in-frame beta chains. CDR3 protein duplicates are merged, each entry listing the most common genes and DNA. For this entry, the V and J calls and clone size follow TCRdb and not the study's own pipeline. The sample table shows just over 150,000 distinct CDR3 sequences, and 45% to 55% are seen once. 25% to 35% of the sample is in the top ten clones.

Inclusive of the bounding cysteine and phenylalanine, the CDR3 is 15 residues long. Of the read, only the CDR3 DNA is kept; its 45 bases are in frame from base 1. CDR1 and CDR2, looked up from the germline V gene, are SGHRS and YFSETQ. Germline trimming amounts to 3 bases on V and 2 bases on J, with 4 as the count of junction bases outside the gene matches. The paper's findings and limits, for the study overall: Around 30 CD8+ CDR3 sequences were shared between patients and controls but appeared highly expressed in patients and within their immunodominant clones. No significant difference in CD8+ Simpson's diversity was found between patients and healthy controls (P=0.060).

This clonotype was seen ten or more times. No cognate antigen has been identified for it. Qualities for individual bases were not recorded, and no much larger clone is one base off. The source is a human donor with aplastic anemia. Sequencing was carried out using sorted CD4+, CD8+, or CD8+CD57+ T cells (not recorded which) from PBMCs. The chain uses TRBV5-1 and TRBJ2-5; 10 middle bases align to TRBD2. The sequenced DNA is TGCGCCAGCAGCTCGTGGACTAGCGGTCAAGAGACCCAGTACTTC. This gives the protein CASSSWTSGQETQYF.